The entry that follows covers one T cell receptor beta chain sequence. Its target antigen remains unknown. It has no much larger one-base neighbor in the sample; base qualities were not kept. The time point label here, explained by the study, means: baseline before first vaccination. Samples from vaccinated people were obtained from the UK trials COV001 and COV002, which included a single-blind randomized controlled phase 2/3 trial of AZD1222 (ChAdOx1 nCoV-19) in healthy adults. For TCRbeta chain sequencing, PBMC samples were collected from trial participants at day 0 and at day 28 after the second dose. The record originates from a study of T cell responses to AZD1222 COVID-19 vaccine (dated by TCRdb to about 2021). Background on the whole study: AZD1222 recipients with second doses at about 4 weeks or about 12 weeks were pooled, because spike-specific TCR depth and breadth did not differ between schedules. Enrollment into the trials was organized by age into subgroups of 18-55, 56-69 and 70-plus years, and those subgroups contained about 150, 27 and 61 TCR-sequenced participants, respectively. A total of under 250 trial participants underwent TCR sequencing, of whom more than 200 had received two doses of AZD1222 and roughly 26 had received two doses of the MenACWY control vaccine.

Inclusive of the bounding cysteine and phenylalanine, the CDR3 is 13 residues long. Of the read, only the CDR3 DNA is kept; its 39 bases are in frame from base 1. The CDR1 and CDR2 encoded by the germline V gene are SNHLY and FYNNEI. V loses 5 bases, J loses 0 bases, and the germline ends lie 8 bases apart. General conclusions and limits of the study: Because no day 14 peak-response samples were available, the repertoires could be characterized only after the peak T cell response. In the small 56-69-year group, the increase in depth fell short of significance, most likely because of low power. Most participants were white British and females outnumbered males, and the authors suggested that clonal diversity may have been underestimated. After two AZD1222 doses, both the breadth and the depth of spike-specific TCRs were significantly higher than at day 0 and than in MenACWY recipients. Reportedly, close to half of the unique spike-specific TCRs recognized epitopes lying outside the regions that are mutated in the B.1.351 and B.1.1.7 variants. CD4 TCRs associated with the vaccine covered the entire spike protein, and the dominant responses were in regions 160-218 and 743-854. Only six AZD1222 recipients were SARS-CoV-2 seropositive at baseline, limiting conclusions about previously exposed vaccinees.

The CDR3 regions of human TCRbeta chains were analyzed by immunosequencing. In the original analysis: TCRs in the repertoires were compared against a reference library of SARS-CoV-2-specific TCRs that had been generated with the MIRA antigen-specificity platform. Breadth was defined as the fraction of unique TCRs that were SARS-CoV-2-associated. Depth was defined as the fraction of total T cells that were SARS-CoV-2-associated. Using the MIRA data, each spike-specific TCR was mapped to the spike region that the TCR reacts to and placed in a CD4 or CD8 class. Log10-transformed breadth and depth values were compared by one-way ANOVA with Sidak's multiple comparisons tests. This immuneACCESS table, as held by TCRdb, lists in-frame sequences with V and J called but not all clones. Of the missing ones, under half trace to an unresolved V gene in checked studies; the others have no known cause. Clone size and V and J calls were adopted from that table, with D and trimming inferred from the DNA. This sample gives about 79,000 clones in total; 80% of them show up just once. 20% to 25% of the sample belongs to the ten largest clones.

The sequence derives from an adult in good health. Source: peripheral blood, taken on day 0 of AZD1222 vaccination. The V gene is TRBV2 and the J gene is TRBJ2-7, and perhaps TRBD1 as D gene, on 6 matching bases. The nucleotides read TGTGCCAGCAGTTGGGACACCTCCTACGAGCAGTACTTC. Its amino acids are CASSWDTSYEQYF.